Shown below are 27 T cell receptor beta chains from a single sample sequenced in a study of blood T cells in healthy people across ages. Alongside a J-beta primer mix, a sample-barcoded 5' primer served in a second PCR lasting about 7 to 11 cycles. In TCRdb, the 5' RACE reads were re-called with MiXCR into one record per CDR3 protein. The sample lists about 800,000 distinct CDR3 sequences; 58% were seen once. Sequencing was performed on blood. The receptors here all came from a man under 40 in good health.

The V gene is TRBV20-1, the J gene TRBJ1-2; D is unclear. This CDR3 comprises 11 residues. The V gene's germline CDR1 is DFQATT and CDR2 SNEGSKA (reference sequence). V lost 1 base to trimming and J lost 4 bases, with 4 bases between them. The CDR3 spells CSARVAYGYTF. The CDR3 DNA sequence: TGCAGTGCTAGAGTGGCCTATGGCTACACCTTC.

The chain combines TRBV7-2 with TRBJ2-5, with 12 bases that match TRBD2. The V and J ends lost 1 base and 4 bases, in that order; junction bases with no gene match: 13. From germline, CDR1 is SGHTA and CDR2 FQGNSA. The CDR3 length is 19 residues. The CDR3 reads CASSLVSSSGGASGETQYF. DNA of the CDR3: TGTGCCAGCAGCTTAGTATCATCTAGCGGGGGGGCCTCGGGAGAGACCCAGTACTTC.

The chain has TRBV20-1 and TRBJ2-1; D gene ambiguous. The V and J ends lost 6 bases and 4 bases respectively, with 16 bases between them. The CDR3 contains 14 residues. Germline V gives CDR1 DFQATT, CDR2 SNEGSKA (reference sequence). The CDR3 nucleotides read TGCAGTGCCCCCGTCATAAGCCCTTACAATGAGCAGTTCTTC. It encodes CSAPVISPYNEQFF.

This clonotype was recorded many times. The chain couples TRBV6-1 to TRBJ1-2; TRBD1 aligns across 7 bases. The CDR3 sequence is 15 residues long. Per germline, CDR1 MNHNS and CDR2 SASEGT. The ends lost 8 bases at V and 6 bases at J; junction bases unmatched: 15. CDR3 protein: CASFGATGKVDGYTF. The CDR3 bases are TGTGCCAGCTTTGGGGCGACAGGGAAAGTTGATGGCTACACCTTC.

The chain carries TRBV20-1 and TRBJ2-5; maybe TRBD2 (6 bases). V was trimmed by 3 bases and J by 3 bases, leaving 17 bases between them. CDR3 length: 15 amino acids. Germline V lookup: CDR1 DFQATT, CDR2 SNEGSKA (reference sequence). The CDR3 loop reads CSASLTGTSEETQYF. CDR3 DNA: TGCAGTGCTAGTCTAACCGGGACTTCTGAAGAGACCCAGTACTTC.

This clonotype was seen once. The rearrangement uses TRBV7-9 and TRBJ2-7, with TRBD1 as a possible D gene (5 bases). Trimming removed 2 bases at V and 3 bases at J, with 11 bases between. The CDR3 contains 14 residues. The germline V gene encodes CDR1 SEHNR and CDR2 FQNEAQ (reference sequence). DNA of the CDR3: TGTGCCAGCAGCTTATGGGGCAGCGTCTACGAGCAGTACTTC. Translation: CASSLWGSVYEQYF.

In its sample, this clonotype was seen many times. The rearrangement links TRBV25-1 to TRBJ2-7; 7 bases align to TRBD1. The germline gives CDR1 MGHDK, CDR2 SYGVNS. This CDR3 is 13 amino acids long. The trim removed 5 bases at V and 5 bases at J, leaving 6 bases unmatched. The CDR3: CASSPQGVHEQYF. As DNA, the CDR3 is TGTGCCAGCAGTCCGCAGGGGGTCCACGAGCAGTACTTC.

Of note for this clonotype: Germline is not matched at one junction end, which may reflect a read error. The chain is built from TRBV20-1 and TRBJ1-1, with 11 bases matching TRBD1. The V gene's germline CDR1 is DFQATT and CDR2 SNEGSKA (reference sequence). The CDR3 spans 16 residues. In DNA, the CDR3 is TGCAGTGCTAGAAGGACAGGGGGCTTCGAACGGGCTGAAACTTTCTTT. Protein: CSARRTGGFERAETFF.

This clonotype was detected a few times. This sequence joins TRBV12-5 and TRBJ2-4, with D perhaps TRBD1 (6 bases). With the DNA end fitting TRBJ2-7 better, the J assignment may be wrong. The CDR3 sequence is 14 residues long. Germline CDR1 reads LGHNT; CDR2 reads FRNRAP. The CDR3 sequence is CASGKRTDNYEQYF. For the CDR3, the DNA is TGTGCTAGTGGCAAGAGGACAGATAACTACGAGCAGTACTTC.

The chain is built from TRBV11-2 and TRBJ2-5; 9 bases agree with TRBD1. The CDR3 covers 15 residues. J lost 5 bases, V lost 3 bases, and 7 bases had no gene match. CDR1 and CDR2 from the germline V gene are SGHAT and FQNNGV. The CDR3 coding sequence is TGTGCCAGCAGCTTTAACAGGGGGCGGGGGGAGACCCAGTACTTC. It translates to CASSFNRGRGETQYF.

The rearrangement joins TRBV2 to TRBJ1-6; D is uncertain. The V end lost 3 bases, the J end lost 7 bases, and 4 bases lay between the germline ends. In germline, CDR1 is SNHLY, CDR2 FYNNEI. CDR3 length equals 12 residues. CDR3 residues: CASSESNSPLHF. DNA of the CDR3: TGTGCCAGCAGTGAGAGCAATTCACCCCTCCACTTT.

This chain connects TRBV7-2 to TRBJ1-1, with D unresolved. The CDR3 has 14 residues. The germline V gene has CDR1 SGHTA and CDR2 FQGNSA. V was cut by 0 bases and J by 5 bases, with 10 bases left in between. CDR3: CASSLAGGWTEAFF. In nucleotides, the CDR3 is TGTGCCAGCAGCTTAGCGGGCGGTTGGACTGAAGCTTTCTTT.

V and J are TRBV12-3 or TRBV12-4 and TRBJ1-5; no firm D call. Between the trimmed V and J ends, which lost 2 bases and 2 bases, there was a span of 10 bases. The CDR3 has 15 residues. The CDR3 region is CASSLIGWGNQPQHF. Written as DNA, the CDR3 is TGTGCCAGCAGTTTAATAGGGTGGGGCAATCAGCCCCAGCATTTT.

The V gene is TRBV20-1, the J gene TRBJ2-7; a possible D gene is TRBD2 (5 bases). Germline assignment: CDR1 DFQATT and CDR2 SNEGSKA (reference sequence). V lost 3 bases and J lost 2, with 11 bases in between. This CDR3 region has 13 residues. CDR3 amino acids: CSASGVLPYEQYF. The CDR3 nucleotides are TGCAGTGCTAGCGGGGTGCTTCCCTACGAGCAGTACTTC.

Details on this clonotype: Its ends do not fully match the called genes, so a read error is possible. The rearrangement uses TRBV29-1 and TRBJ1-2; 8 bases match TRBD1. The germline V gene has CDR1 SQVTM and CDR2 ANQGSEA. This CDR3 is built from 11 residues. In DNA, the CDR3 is TGCAGCGGCTGGACAGGGAACGGCTGCACCTTC. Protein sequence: CSGWTGNGCTF.

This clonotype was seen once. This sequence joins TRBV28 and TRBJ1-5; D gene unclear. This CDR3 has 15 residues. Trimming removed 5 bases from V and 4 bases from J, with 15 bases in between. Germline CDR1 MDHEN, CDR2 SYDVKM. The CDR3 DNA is TGTGCCAGCAGTCTCTCGAGGGCTTCAAATCAGCCCCAGCATTTT. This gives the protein CASSLSRASNQPQHF.

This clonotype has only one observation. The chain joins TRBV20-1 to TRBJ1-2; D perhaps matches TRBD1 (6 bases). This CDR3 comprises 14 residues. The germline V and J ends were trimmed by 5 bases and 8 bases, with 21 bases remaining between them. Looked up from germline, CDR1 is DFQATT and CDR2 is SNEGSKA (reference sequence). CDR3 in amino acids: CSAPRKAGAGGYTF. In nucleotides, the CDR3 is TGCAGTGCTCCTCGAAAGGCAGGGGCAGGGGGCTACACCTTC.

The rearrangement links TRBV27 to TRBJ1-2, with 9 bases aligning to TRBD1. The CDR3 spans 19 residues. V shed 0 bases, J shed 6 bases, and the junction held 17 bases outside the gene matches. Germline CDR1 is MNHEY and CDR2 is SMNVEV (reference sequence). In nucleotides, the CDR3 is TGTGCCAGCAGTTTATCTGCAACCCTAACGGGACAGGGTATGGATGGCTACACCTTC. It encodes CASSLSATLTGQGMDGYTF.

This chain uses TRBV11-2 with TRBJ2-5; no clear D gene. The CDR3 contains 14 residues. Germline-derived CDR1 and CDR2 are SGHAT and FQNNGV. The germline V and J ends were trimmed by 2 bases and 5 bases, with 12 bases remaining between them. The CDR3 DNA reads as TGTGCCAGCAGCTTAACTGCCCTCCGGGAGACCCAGTACTTC. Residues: CASSLTALRETQYF.

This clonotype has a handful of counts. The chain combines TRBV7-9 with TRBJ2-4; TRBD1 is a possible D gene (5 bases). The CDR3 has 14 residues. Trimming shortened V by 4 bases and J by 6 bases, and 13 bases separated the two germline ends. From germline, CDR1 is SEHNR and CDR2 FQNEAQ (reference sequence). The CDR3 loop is CASSWGRDLNIQYF. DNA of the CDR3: TGTGCCAGCAGCTGGGGCAGGGATTTAAACATTCAGTACTTC. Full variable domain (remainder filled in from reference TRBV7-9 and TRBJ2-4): DTGVSQNPRHKITKRGQNVTFRCDPISEHNRLYWYRQTLGQGPEFLTYFQNEAQLEKSRLLSDRFSAERPKGSFSTLEIQRTEQGDSAMYLCASSWGRDLNIQYFGAGTRLSVL.

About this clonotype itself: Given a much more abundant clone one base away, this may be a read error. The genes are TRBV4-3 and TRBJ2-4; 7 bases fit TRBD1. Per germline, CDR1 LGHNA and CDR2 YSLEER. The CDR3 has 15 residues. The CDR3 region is CAGSQVPGQKNIQYF. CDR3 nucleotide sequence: TGCGCCGGCAGCCAAGTCCCGGGACAGAAAAACATTCAGTACTTC.

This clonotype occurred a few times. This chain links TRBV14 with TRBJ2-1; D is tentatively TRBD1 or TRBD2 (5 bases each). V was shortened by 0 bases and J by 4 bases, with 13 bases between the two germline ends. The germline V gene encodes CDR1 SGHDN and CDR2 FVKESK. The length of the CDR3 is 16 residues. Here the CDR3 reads CASSQDPGPLYNEQFF. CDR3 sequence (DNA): TGTGCCAGCAGCCAAGATCCGGGACCCTTGTACAATGAGCAGTTCTTC.

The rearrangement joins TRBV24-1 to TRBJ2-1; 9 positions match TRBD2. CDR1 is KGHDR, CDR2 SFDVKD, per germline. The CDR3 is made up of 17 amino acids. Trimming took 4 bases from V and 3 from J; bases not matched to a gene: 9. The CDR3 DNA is TGTGCCACCAGTGAGGATCCGGGACTAGCCCGCTACAATGAGCAGTTCTTC. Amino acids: CATSEDPGLARYNEQFF.

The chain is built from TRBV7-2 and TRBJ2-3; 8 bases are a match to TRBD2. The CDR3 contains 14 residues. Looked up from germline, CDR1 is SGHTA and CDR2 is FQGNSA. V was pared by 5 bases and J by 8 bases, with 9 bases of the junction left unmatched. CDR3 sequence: CASSDTGLVLTQYF. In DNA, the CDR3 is TGTGCCAGCAGCGACACGGGACTAGTGCTTACGCAGTATTTT.

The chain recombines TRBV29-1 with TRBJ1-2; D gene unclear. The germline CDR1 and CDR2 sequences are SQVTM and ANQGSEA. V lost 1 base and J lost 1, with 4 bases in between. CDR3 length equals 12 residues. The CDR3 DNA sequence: TGCAGCGTTGAAGCGAATAACTATGGCTACACCTTC. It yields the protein CSVEANNYGYTF.

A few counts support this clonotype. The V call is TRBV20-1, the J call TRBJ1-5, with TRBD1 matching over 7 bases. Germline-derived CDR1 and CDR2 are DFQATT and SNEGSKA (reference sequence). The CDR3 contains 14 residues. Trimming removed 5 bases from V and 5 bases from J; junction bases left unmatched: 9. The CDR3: CSASSDREYQPQHF. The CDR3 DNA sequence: TGCAGTGCTTCTTCTGACAGGGAATATCAGCCCCAGCATTTT.

Here the CDR3 reads CSALSGRGSETQYF. Here the CDR3 DNA reads TGCAGTGCTCTTTCGGGCAGGGGGTCGGAGACCCAGTACTTC. The V gene is TRBV20-1, the J gene TRBJ2-7, with 7 positions matching TRBD1. The DNA end is a closer match to TRBJ2-5, so the J assignment may be wrong. This CDR3 has 14 amino acids. The germline V gene encodes CDR1 DFQATT and CDR2 SNEGSKA (reference sequence).